These T cell receptor beta chains were read from a single sample in a study of PD-1 blockade in classical Hodgkin lymphoma. Using immunoSEQ multiplex PCR, the repertoire was profiled, and TCRdb retains in-frame clones only, with some absent. This table has nearly 25,000 clones, under 75% appearing once. The specimen comprised peripheral blood mononuclear cells (PBMCs), sampled before the fourth cycle of nivolumab. Receptors were obtained from a human donor with classical Hodgkin lymphoma. CDR3s include the opening cysteine and the closing phenylalanine or tryptophan. D genes are given only for firm matches. Clone size is given for some rows only: seen once, a few or many times, or a class if the clone is expanded.

d_call,v_call,j_call,clone_size,cdr3_nt,cdr3_aa
TRBD1,TRBV5-1,TRBJ2-5,.,TGCGCCAGCAGCTTGACCCCCGGGACAGCCTACCAAGAGACCCAGTACTTC,CASSLTPGTAYQETQYF
.,TRBV5-6,TRBJ2-1,.,TGTGCCAGCAGCTTAGGACAGAAGTACAATGAGCAGTTCTTC,CASSLGQKYNEQFF
TRBD1,TRBV28,TRBJ1-6,.,TGTGCCAGCAGTCCCGGGACAGGGGAATCACCCCTCCACTTT,CASSPGTGESPLHF
.,TRBV7-2,TRBJ1-6,once,TGTGCCAGCAGCTTAGGTCAGGGTGGTTCACCCCTCCACTTT,CASSLGQGGSPLHF
TRBD1,TRBV30,TRBJ2-3,.,TGTGCCTGGACGGAATCGCCGTTACAAGGGGTTAAGGGGGCCATAGATACGCAGTATTTT,CAWTESPLQGVKGAIDTQYF
.,TRBV6-5,TRBJ1-6,few,TGTGCCAGCAGCAGCGGGCCGACCCCTAATTCACCCCTCCACTTT,CASSSGPTPNSPLHF
TRBD1,TRBV5-1,TRBJ2-2,.,TGCGCCAGCAAGTGGGACAGTGGTTCCCCGAACACCGGGGAGCTGTTTTTT,CASKWDSGSPNTGELFF
TRBD1,TRBV7-9,TRBJ2-5,.,TGTGCCAGCAGTCTTACTTGGGGGACAGGGGCGACGGAGACCCAGTACTTC,CASSLTWGTGATETQYF
TRBD1,TRBV11-3,TRBJ1-3,.,TGTGCCAGCAGTGACAGGGGTATTGACACCATATATTTT,CASSDRGIDTIYF
.,TRBV2,TRBJ2-3,.,TGTGCCAGCAGTGACACTGGACGTACGCAGTATTTT,CASSDTGRTQYF
.,TRBV6-5,TRBJ1-2,.,TGTGCCAGCAGTCAGACAGGCACCTGGGGCTATGGCTACACCTTC,CASSQTGTWGYGYTF
.,TRBV6-6,TRBJ1-1,.,TGTGCCAGCAGTTCGCGGGGAAGATTAGAAGAAGCTTTCTTT,CASSSRGRLEEAFF
TRBD2,TRBV13,TRBJ2-2,.,TGTGCCAGCAGCTTCGTCGTCCGGGGGGGCCGCCCCGGGGAGCTGTTTTTT,CASSFVVRGGRPGELFF
.,TRBV5-1,TRBJ1-1,.,TGCGCCAGCAGCCGGTTTTCAGGGAACACTGAAGCTTTCTTT,CASSRFSGNTEAFF
TRBD2,TRBV7-2,TRBJ2-3,.,TGTGCCAGCAGCTTAAAGGTTGGGACTAGCGGGGGGGCCGTTGATACGCAGTATTTT,CASSLKVGTSGGAVDTQYF
TRBD1,TRBV5-1,TRBJ1-3,few,TGCGCCAGCAGCTTGGAAACAGGGGTAGCTGGAAACACCATATATTTT,CASSLETGVAGNTIYF
.,TRBV7-3,TRBJ2-5,.,TGTGCCAGCACCCAAGGAGTGCCAGAGACCCAGTACTTC,CASTQGVPETQYF
.,TRBV6-1,TRBJ1-2,.,TGTGCCAGCAGTGAAGAGAGAGGGTTGGGAGGCTACACCTTC,CASSEERGLGGYTF
.,TRBV9,TRBJ1-6,.,TGTGCCAGCTCGGGGCCAGGGAATTCACCCCTCCACTTT,CASSGPGNSPLHF
.,TRBV27,TRBJ2-1,.,TGTGCCAGCAGCACCCGGGGCAATGAGCAGTTCTTC,CASSTRGNEQFF
TRBD1,TRBV11-2,TRBJ2-7,.,TGTGCCAGCAGCTTTTACGCCGGGACAGGGCTGATCGATACCTACGAGCAGTACTTC,CASSFYAGTGLIDTYEQYF
TRBD2,TRBV11-3,TRBJ2-1,few,TGTGCCAGCAGCTTAGTTGGGACTAGCGGGGGAGCGGGAAATGAGCAGTTCTTC,CASSLVGTSGGAGNEQFF
TRBD1,TRBV6-1,TRBJ1-1,.,TGTGCCAGCAGTAGACAGGGTATCACTGAAGCTTTCTTT,CASSRQGITEAFF
TRBD2,TRBV4-2,TRBJ2-1,.,TGTGCCAGCAGCCATGTAGCGGGGGGTACCTACAATGAGCAGTTCTTC,CASSHVAGGTYNEQFF
TRBD1,TRBV4-1,TRBJ2-1,.,TGCGCCAGCAGCCAAGCCGGGACAGGAAGCTCCTACAATGAGCAGTTCTTC,CASSQAGTGSSYNEQFF
.,TRBV28,TRBJ2-7,.,TGTGCCAGCAGTTCACCCAATTCCTACGAGCAGTACTTC,CASSSPNSYEQYF
.,TRBV9,TRBJ2-1,once,TGTGCCAGCAGCGTTTCCGGGACCGAAAGATACTCCTACAATGAGCAGTTCTTC,CASSVSGTERYSYNEQFF
TRBD2,TRBV5-4,TRBJ2-1,.,TGTGCCAGCAGCTTGGCTGGCGGGGGGGCATCCTACAATGAGCAGTTCTTC,CASSLAGGGASYNEQFF
TRBD2,TRBV7-9,TRBJ2-1,.,TGTGCCAGCAGCTTATCCCTAGCGGGGACCTACAATGAGCAGTTCTTC,CASSLSLAGTYNEQFF
TRBD2,TRBV6-5,TRBJ2-1,.,TGTGCCAGCAGTACCGTAGCGGGGGAGGATGAGCAGCTCTTC,CASSTVAGEDEQLF
.,TRBV5-1,TRBJ1-6,.,TGCGCCAGCAGCTTGGGCGTGAGGGATTCACCCCTCCACTTT,CASSLGVRDSPLHF
TRBD1,TRBV27,TRBJ1-2,.,TGTGCCAGCAGTTTCTCAGGGGGGTATGGCTACACCTTC,CASSFSGGYGYTF
.,TRBV9,TRBJ2-3,once,TGTGCCAGCAGCGTAGCCGCCAGCAGGCCCGGCACAGATACGCAGTATTTT,CASSVAASRPGTDTQYF
.,TRBV6-5,TRBJ2-4,.,TGTGCCAGCAGTTACGATTGGGAGCGCTCGGTAAACATTCAGTACTTC,CASSYDWERSVNIQYF
.,TRBV7-9,TRBJ1-2,.,TGTGCCAGCAGCCGCAATGCGAACTGGGGTGCTAACTATGGCTACACCTTC,CASSRNANWGANYGYTF
.,TRBV2,TRBJ1-3,once,TGTGCCAGCGCGGAAGGCTCTGGAAACACCATATATTTT,CASAEGSGNTIYF
TRBD1,TRBV11-3,TRBJ2-1,.,TGTGCCAGCAGCCTCCGCGGGACAGGGGGCAATGAGCAGTTCTTC,CASSLRGTGGNEQFF
TRBD2,TRBV7-6,TRBJ2-3,.,TGTGCCAGCAGCAGAGGACTAGCGGGGCCAGATACGCAGTATTTT,CASSRGLAGPDTQYF
TRBD1,TRBV5-6,TRBJ1-2,.,TGTGCCAGCAGCTTGGGGACGGACAGGCGCGGCTACACCTTC,CASSLGTDRRGYTF
.,TRBV6-5,TRBJ1-2,.,TGTGCCAGCAGTTCCGGGAACTATGGCTACACCTTC,CASSSGNYGYTF